The 31 T cell receptor beta chains in this list originate from one sample, sequenced in a study of cytomegalovirus exposure and HLA in healthy donors. The study ran its PCR with 60 Vbeta and 13 Jbeta primers. Generated by immunoSEQ multiplex PCR, the TCRdb table keeps only in-frame clones and is missing some. The repertoire includes 150,000 to 200,000 clones, around 80% of them detected once, and around 11% sits in the top ten. The material sequenced was PBMCs. Receptors were obtained from a young man in good health and CMV-seropositive.

The CDR3 spells CASSVGDRWHEQFF. CDR3 nucleotide sequence: TGTGCCAGCAGCGTAGGGGACAGGTGGCATGAGCAGTTCTTC. The V and J genes are TRBV9 and TRBJ2-1; 8 nucleotides line up with TRBD1. Germline CDR1 and CDR2: SGDLS and YYNGEE. V lost 0 bases and J lost 8; bases outside the gene matches: 4. CDR3 length: 14 residues.

V gene TRBV11-2 combines with J gene TRBJ2-7; maybe TRBD1 (6 bases). Per the germline V gene, CDR1 is SGHAT and CDR2 is FQNNGV. Trimming shortened V by 5 bases and J by 2 bases, and 13 bases separated the two germline ends. The CDR3 contains 14 residues. The CDR3 is CASSPGQNTYEQYF. CDR3 bases: TGTGCCAGCAGCCCCGGACAGAATACCTACGAGCAGTACTTC.

This clone has a single count. The J gene is TRBJ2-7, the V gene TRBV5-6; D perhaps matches TRBD1 (6 bases). Deletions cut 0 bases from V and 3 bases from J, with 13 bases between. This CDR3 is built from 15 residues. Germline lookup yields CDR1 SGHDT and CDR2 YYEEEE. The CDR3 sequence: CASSLVDRELYEQYF. DNA for the CDR3: TGTGCCAGCAGCTTGGTGGACAGAGAGCTCTACGAGCAGTACTTC.

V and J are TRBV28 and TRBJ2-3; TRBD2 aligns across 9 bases. The CDR3 totals 16 residues. The V gene end was trimmed by 3 bases and the J gene end by 0 bases; junction bases not matched to a gene: 4. Per the germline V gene, CDR1 is MDHEN and CDR2 is SYDVKM. The CDR3 DNA reads as TGTGCCAGCAGTTTGGGGCTAGCGGGAAGCACAGATACGCAGTATTTT. It yields the protein CASSLGLAGSTDTQYF. Full variable domain (remainder filled in from reference TRBV28 and TRBJ2-3): DVKVTQSSRYLVKRTGEKVFLECVQDMDHENMFWYRQDPGLGLRLIYFSYDVKMKEKGDIPEGYSVSREKKERFSLILESASTNQTSMYLCASSLGLAGSTDTQYFGPGTRLTVL.

The chain has TRBV9 and TRBJ2-7; 11 nucleotides match TRBD2. CDR3 length: 15 amino acids. V shed 3 bases, J shed 4 bases, and the junction held 6 bases outside the gene matches. CDR1 is SGDLS, CDR2 YYNGEE, per germline. The CDR3 protein is CASSGGLAASYEQYF. The CDR3 DNA follows: TGTGCCAGCAGCGGGGGACTAGCGGCTTCATACGAGCAGTACTTC. Based on the CDR3 plus reference TRBV9 and TRBJ2-7, the full variable domain is DSGVTQTPKHLITATGQRVTLRCSPRSGDLSVYWYQQSLDQGLQFLIQYYNGEERAKGNILERFSAQQFPDLHSELNLSSLELGDSALYFCASSGGLAASYEQYFGPGTRLTVT.

V is TRBV7-2 and J is TRBJ1-1; TRBD1 is a possible D gene (5 bases). CDR3 length equals 13 residues. The germline V and J ends were trimmed by 4 bases and 1 base, with 7 bases remaining between them. CDR1 and CDR2 from the germline V gene are SGHTA and FQGNSA. CDR3 sequence: CASSSTGNTEAFF. DNA of the CDR3: TGTGCCAGCAGCTCCACAGGGAACACTGAAGCTTTCTTT.

The chain uses TRBV18 and TRBJ2-7; no firm D call. Germline CDR1 KGHSH, CDR2 LQKENI. The CDR3 runs 14 residues. Deletions cut 3 bases from V and 6 bases from J, with 15 bases between. The CDR3 loop reads CASSPLVSQSEQYF. The DNA of the CDR3 is TGTGCCAGCTCACCTCTTGTCTCTCAGTCCGAGCAGTACTTC.

The CDR3 DNA reads TGTGCCAGCAGTCCTAGAGGAGGGGCGAGGACCTACGAGCAGTACTTC. Encoded protein: CASSPRGGARTYEQYF. The J gene is TRBJ2-7, the V gene TRBV27; a possible D gene is TRBD2 (6 bases). Looked up from germline, CDR1 is MNHEY and CDR2 is SMNVEV (reference sequence). The CDR3 is 16 residues long. V lost 5 bases and J lost 2, with 19 bases in between.

CDR3 nucleotide sequence: TGTGCCAGCACCGTTACAGGGGGAATAAATACTGAAGCTTTCTTT. It encodes CASTVTGGINTEAFF. The V and J genes are TRBV28 and TRBJ1-1, with TRBD1 matching over 8 bases. Unmatched junction bases numbered 12, after V lost 7 bases and J lost 5 bases. CDR1 is MDHEN, CDR2 SYDVKM, per germline. The CDR3 totals 15 residues. The variable domain in full, completed from reference TRBV28 and TRBJ1-1, reads DVKVTQSSRYLVKRTGEKVFLECVQDMDHENMFWYRQDPGLGLRLIYFSYDVKMKEKGDIPEGYSVSREKKERFSLILESASTNQTSMYLCASTVTGGINTEAFFGQGTRLTVV.

This clone was picked up a small number of times. The rearrangement joins TRBV4-1 to TRBJ2-2; weak D call: TRBD2 (5 bases). Germline V gene data show CDR1 as MGHRA and CDR2 as YSYEKL. V shed 1 base and J shed 7 bases, with 10 bases lying between them. CDR3 length equals 14 residues. CDR3 nucleotides: TGCGCCAGCAGCCAAGTTCCGGGAATCGGGGAGCTGTTTTTT. Protein sequence: CASSQVPGIGELFF.

The chain uses TRBV7-6 and TRBJ2-5, with D tentatively TRBD1 (6 bases). The CDR3 sequence is 15 residues long. Trimming stripped 0 bases from V and 5 bases from J, with 13 bases between. Germline V gene lookup returns CDR1 SGHVS and CDR2 FNYEAQ. CDR3 in DNA: TGTGCCAGCAGCTTAGCCAGGGGTCCTGGGGAGACCCAGTACTTC. Its translation is CASSLARGPGETQYF.

This rearrangement joins TRBV5-1 to TRBJ2-1; maybe TRBD2 (6 bases). Trimming cost V 4 bases and J 6 bases, with 8 bases left between them. Germline lookup yields CDR1 SGHRS and CDR2 YFSETQ. There are 12 residues in the CDR3. In DNA form, the CDR3 reads TGCGCCAGCAGCCTGGGAGGCAATGAGCAGTTCTTC. This gives the protein CASSLGGNEQFF.

The chain combines TRBV27 with TRBJ2-1; 7 positions agree with TRBD2. This CDR3 region has 14 residues. J was trimmed by 1 base and V by 8 bases; bases with no gene match: 5. In germline, CDR1 is MNHEY, CDR2 SMNVEV (reference sequence). The chain's CDR3 is CASQSGISYNEQFF. CDR3 nucleotide sequence: TGTGCCAGCCAAAGCGGGATTTCCTACAATGAGCAGTTCTTC.

The chain uses TRBV30 and TRBJ2-3; 10 nucleotides line up with TRBD2. CDR1 is GTSNPN, CDR2 SVGIG, per germline (reference sequence). V lost 4 bases, J lost 5 bases, and 6 bases stayed unmatched. The CDR3 is 14 residues long. The CDR3, as DNA: TGTGCCTGGAACCCTAGCGGGAGAGGAGATACGCAGTATTTT. Translating it yields CAWNPSGRGDTQYF. The variable domain in full, with the rest retrieved from reference TRBV30 and TRBJ2-3, is SQTIHQWPATLVQPVGSPLSLECTVEGTSNPNLYWYRQAAGRGLQLLFYSVGIGQISSEVPQNLSASRPQDRQFILSSKKLLLSDSGFYLCAWNPSGRGDTQYFGPGTRLTVL.

The V and J genes are TRBV11-2 and TRBJ2-7; the D gene is possibly TRBD1 (6 bases). In germline, CDR1 is SGHAT, CDR2 FQNNGV. The CDR3 covers 14 residues. Trimming shortened V by 5 bases and J by 7 bases, and 18 bases separated the two germline ends. CDR3 sequence: CASSPGVPALEQYF. The CDR3 DNA follows: TGTGCCAGCAGCCCAGGGGTTCCGGCTTTGGAGCAGTACTTC.

This clone was recorded a few times. J is TRBJ1-2 and V is TRBV25-1; D remains ambiguous. The CDR3 sequence is 16 residues long. Germline V gives CDR1 MGHDK, CDR2 SYGVNS. Deletions cut 1 base from V and 2 bases from J, with 14 bases between. This CDR3 is CASSESGYSRNYGYTF. The CDR3 DNA sequence: TGTGCCAGCAGTGAATCTGGTTATAGCAGAAACTATGGCTACACCTTC.

J is TRBJ2-5 and V is TRBV7-9; D is ambiguous. Germline CDR1 and CDR2: SEHNR and FQNEAQ (reference sequence). Trimming pared 0 bases from V and 2 bases from J, leaving 13 bases between. This CDR3 contains 16 residues. The CDR3 nucleotides read TGTGCCAGCAGCTTAGCCCCGGTGGGCGTTCAAGAGACCCAGTACTTC. Translating gives CASSLAPVGVQETQYF.

This clone was seen only once. The chain combines TRBV9 with TRBJ2-2, with D hard to call. The CDR3 has 15 residues. The germline CDR1 and CDR2 sequences are SGDLS and YYNGEE. V was clipped by 0 bases and J by 0 bases, with 6 bases between them. The CDR3 is CASSVGLANTGELFF. CDR3 sequence (DNA): TGTGCCAGCAGCGTAGGGTTAGCGAACACCGGGGAGCTGTTTTTT. Filled out from reference TRBV9 and TRBJ2-2, the complete variable domain reads DSGVTQTPKHLITATGQRVTLRCSPRSGDLSVYWYQQSLDQGLQFLIQYYNGEERAKGNILERFSAQQFPDLHSELNLSSLELGDSALYFCASSVGLANTGELFFGEGSRLTVL.

This clone turned up a few times. The V and J genes are TRBV15 and TRBJ1-5; the D is unclear. The CDR3 spans 12 residues. V was pared by 3 bases and J by 8 bases, with 8 bases between. From germline, CDR1 is LNHNV and CDR2 YYDKDF (reference sequence). CDR3 amino acids: CATSREEEPQHF. The CDR3 coding sequence is TGTGCCACCAGCAGGGAGGAGGAGCCCCAGCATTTT.

V usage is TRBV11-2 and J usage is TRBJ2-2, with 12 bases matching TRBD2. The CDR3 sequence is 17 residues long. J lost 7 bases, V lost 3 bases, and 9 bases had no gene match. Looked up from germline, CDR1 is SGHAT and CDR2 is FQNNGV. The CDR3 loop reads CASSFVRTSGIYGELFF. Here the CDR3 DNA reads TGTGCCAGCAGCTTCGTCCGGACTAGCGGGATCTACGGGGAGCTGTTTTTT. Variable domain in full (rest from reference TRBV11-2 and TRBJ2-2): EAGVAQSPRYKIIEKRQSVAFWCNPISGHATLYWYQQILGQGPKLLIQFQNNGVVDDSQLPKDRFSAERLKGVDSTLKIQPAKLEDSAVYLCASSFVRTSGIYGELFFGEGSRLTVL.

This clone was counted once. The rearrangement links TRBV2 to TRBJ2-5; 8 bases agree with TRBD2. Germline V gene lookup returns CDR1 SNHLY and CDR2 FYNNEI. The CDR3 contains 13 residues. Germline trimming cut 10 bases from V and 2 bases from J; bases unmatched to any gene: 6. The CDR3 protein is CATERERQETQYF. Here the CDR3 DNA reads TGTGCCACCGAGCGGGAGCGGCAAGAGACCCAGTACTTC.

The chain uses TRBV11-2 and TRBJ2-1, with 8 nucleotides matching TRBD2. The CDR3 has 13 amino acids. V shed 10 bases, J shed 9 bases, and the junction held 11 bases outside the gene matches. Germline CDR1 is SGHAT and CDR2 is FQNNGV. Here the CDR3 DNA reads TGTGCCAACTTCCAGCGGGAGTGGGGTGAGCAGTTCTTC. Its translation: CANFQREWGEQFF.

In its sample, this clone was seen a few times. The chain employs TRBV30 and TRBJ1-5, with D possibly TRBD1 on 6 matching bases. The CDR3 loop spans 13 amino acids. Trimming took off 1 base at V and 6 bases at J, with 10 bases between the two ends. Germline lookup yields CDR1 GTSNPN and CDR2 SVGIG (reference sequence). The CDR3 protein is CAWSEGVGQPQHF. The CDR3 DNA sequence: TGTGCCTGGAGTGAGGGGGTGGGTCAGCCCCAGCATTTT.

The chain employs TRBV15 and TRBJ1-5, with D unclear. V lost 5 bases to trimming and J lost 1 base, with 12 bases between them. Germline V gives CDR1 LNHNV, CDR2 YYDKDF (reference sequence). There are 15 residues in the CDR3. The CDR3 here is CATSWGSGSNQPQHF. The CDR3 DNA reads as TGTGCCACCAGCTGGGGATCGGGGAGCAATCAGCCCCAGCATTTT.

This sequence joins TRBV5-8 and TRBJ2-3; D possibly corresponds to TRBD1 (6 bases). This CDR3 has 14 amino acids. CDR1 SGHTS and CDR2 YDEGEE come from the germline V gene. The ends were cut back, 1 base at V and 0 bases at J, with 6 bases in the middle. The CDR3: CASSLQGSTDTQYF. Here the CDR3 DNA reads TGTGCCAGCAGCTTGCAGGGGAGCACAGATACGCAGTATTTT.

V and J are TRBV10-3 and TRBJ2-7; D is perhaps TRBD1 (5 bases). The CDR3 covers 12 residues. Trimming stripped 3 bases from V and 9 bases from J, with 12 bases between. Per the germline V gene, CDR1 is ENHRY and CDR2 is SYGVKD. CDR3 protein: CAISEGQIGQYF. Written as DNA, the CDR3 is TGTGCCATCAGTGAAGGACAAATAGGGCAGTACTTC.

The chain employs TRBV28 and TRBJ1-5; D gene unclear. Trimming removed 6 bases at V and 0 bases at J, with 9 bases between. This CDR3 region has 14 residues. Germline V gives CDR1 MDHEN, CDR2 SYDVKM. CDR3 DNA sequence: TGTGCCAGCAGATCGGAGTATAGCAATCAGCCCCAGCATTTT. It is translated as CASRSEYSNQPQHF. Combining the CDR3 with reference TRBV28 and TRBJ1-5 gives the whole variable domain DVKVTQSSRYLVKRTGEKVFLECVQDMDHENMFWYRQDPGLGLRLIYFSYDVKMKEKGDIPEGYSVSREKKERFSLILESASTNQTSMYLCASRSEYSNQPQHFGDGTRLSIL.

The CDR3 here is CASSYTGGNYGNTIYF. DNA for the CDR3: TGTGCCAGCAGTTACACAGGGGGCAATTATGGAAACACCATATATTTT. The rearrangement joins TRBV6-6 to TRBJ1-3, with 9 bases that match TRBD1. The germline gives CDR1 MNHNY, CDR2 SVGAGI (reference sequence). V trimming: 2 bases; J trimming: 3 bases; junction bases outside the gene matches: 5. The CDR3 spans 16 residues.

The rearrangement links TRBV10-2 to TRBJ1-2; the D gene is possibly TRBD1 (6 bases). V gave up 2 bases and J gave up 12 bases, with 10 bases separating them. This CDR3 is built from 11 residues. Germline CDR1 and CDR2: WSHSY and SAAADI. The CDR3 DNA sequence: TGCGCCAGCAGTGAGGGACAGACCCACACCTTC. Translating it yields CASSEGQTHTF.

The rearrangement uses TRBV4-1 and TRBJ1-5, with a weak D call TRBD1 (5 bases). The V gene's germline CDR1 is MGHRA and CDR2 YSYEKL. The CDR3 has 16 residues. The germline V and J ends were trimmed by 0 bases and 0 bases, with 9 bases remaining between them. The CDR3 sequence: CASSQEQQASNQPQHF. DNA of the CDR3: TGCGCCAGCAGCCAAGAGCAACAGGCTAGCAATCAGCCCCAGCATTTT.

Notes on this clone: This specimen includes other DNA sequences encoding the same CDR3. The V call is TRBV27, the J call TRBJ2-2; unclear D gene. The ends were cut back, 4 bases at V and 0 bases at J, with 3 bases in the middle. Germline values: CDR1 MNHEY, CDR2 SMNVEV (reference sequence). The length of the CDR3 is 13 residues. The DNA for the CDR3 is TGTGCCAGCAGTTCTACGAACACCGGGGAGCTGTTTTTT. It translates to CASSSTNTGELFF.